This T cell receptor beta chain was sequenced during a study of T cell responses to AZD1222 COVID-19 vaccine. About the study: Timing groups of about 4 and about 12 weeks for second doses were pooled.

Regarding the study as a whole: Baseline seropositivity occurred in only 5 to 7 AZD1222 recipients. Most donors were white British and more were female, and clonal diversity was possibly underestimated. Spike-wide vaccine-associated CD4 TCRs dominated at 160-218 and 743-854.

TCRdb's table, derived via immunoSEQ multiplex PCR, lists solely in-frame clones and lacks some. Here the sample spans 150,000 or so clones, around nine tenths being singletons. As regards this clone: Its antigen is unknown.

The sample in question was peripheral blood, obtained on day 0 of AZD1222 vaccination. This TCR was recovered from an adult in good health.

CDR3 sequence (DNA): TGTGCCACCAGTGAGAACAGGGGGAGGAGATCCTACAATGAGCAGTTCTTC. It yields the protein CATSENRGRRSYNEQFF. This sequence joins TRBV24-1 and TRBJ2-1; 8 bases are a match to TRBD1. CDR1 is KGHDR, CDR2 SFDVKD, per germline. Trimming at V came to 4 bases and at J to 1 base, leaving 8 bases not matched to a gene. This CDR3 has 17 residues.